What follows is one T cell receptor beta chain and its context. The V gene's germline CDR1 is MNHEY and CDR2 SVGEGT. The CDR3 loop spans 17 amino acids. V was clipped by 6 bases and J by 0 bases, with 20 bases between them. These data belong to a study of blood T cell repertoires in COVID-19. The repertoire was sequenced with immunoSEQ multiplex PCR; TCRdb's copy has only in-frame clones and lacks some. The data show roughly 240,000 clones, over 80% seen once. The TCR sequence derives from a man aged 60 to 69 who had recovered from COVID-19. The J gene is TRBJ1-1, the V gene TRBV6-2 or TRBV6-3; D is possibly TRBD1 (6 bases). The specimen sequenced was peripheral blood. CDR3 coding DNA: TGTGCCAGCAGCGACGGGCCAGGGGCCCCCATGAACACTGAAGCTTTCTTT. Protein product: CASSDGPGAPMNTEAFF.